The table lists the clone carrying this T cell receptor (beta chain) with many counts. The target antigen is unknown. The data derive from a study of Graves' ophthalmopathy and Graves' hyperthyroidism. Findings of the study overall: The majority of expanded thyroid clonotypes above 0.001 frequency also occurred in blood. Between ophthalmopathy and stable hyperthyroidism, a 13-signature model drew a separation with 87.88% sensitivity and around 80% specificity.

Additional autoimmune diseases, uncontrolled infections, pregnancy or lactation disqualified patients. It was on clinical symptoms, serum thyroxine, TRAb, thyroid ultrasound and orbital computed tomography that diagnosis relied. Researchers took RNA transcripts and amplified TCR beta CDR3 regions from them. HTBI-primed first-round RT-PCR preceded second-round multiplex PCR. In TCRdb, the multiplex PCR reads were re-called with MiXCR into one record per CDR3 protein. The table has 360,000 or so distinct CDR3 sequences, 15% to 20% seen once. The germline CDR1 and CDR2 sequences are GTSNPN and SVGIG (reference sequence). V was cut by 4 bases and J by 4 bases, with 14 bases left in between. The CDR3 totals 13 residues.

The TCR was taken from a woman under 30 with Graves' ophthalmopathy. Material for sequencing was peripheral blood. The chain couples TRBV30 to TRBJ2-7; no firm D call. The CDR3 DNA reads as TGTGCCTGGAACGGCAGAGATCCTTACGAGCAGTACTTC. It encodes CAWNGRDPYEQYF.